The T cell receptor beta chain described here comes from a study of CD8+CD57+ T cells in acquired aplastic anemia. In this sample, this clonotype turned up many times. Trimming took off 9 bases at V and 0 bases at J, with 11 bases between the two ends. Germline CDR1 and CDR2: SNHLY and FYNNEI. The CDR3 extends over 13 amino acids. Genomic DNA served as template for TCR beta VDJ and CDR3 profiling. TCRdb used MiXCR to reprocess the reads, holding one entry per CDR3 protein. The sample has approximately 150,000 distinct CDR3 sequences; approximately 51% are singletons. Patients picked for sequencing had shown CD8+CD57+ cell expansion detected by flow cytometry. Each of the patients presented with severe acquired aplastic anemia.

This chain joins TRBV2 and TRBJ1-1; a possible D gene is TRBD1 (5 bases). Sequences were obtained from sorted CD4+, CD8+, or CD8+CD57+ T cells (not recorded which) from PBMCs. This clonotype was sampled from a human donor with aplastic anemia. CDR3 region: CASQQAMNTEAFF. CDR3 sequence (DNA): TGTGCCAGTCAACAGGCCATGAACACTGAAGCTTTCTTT.